A single sample gave rise to the 9 T cell receptor beta chains below, sequenced in a study of memory CD8 T cells in hepatitis C reinfection. Time point specified: late/post reinfection, 12 to 24 weeks after detection. Sorted cells were sequenced directly ex vivo without any in vitro expansion. The method was immunoSEQ multiplex PCR; TCRdb's version includes in-frame clones alone and lacks a portion of them. The table has about 46,000 clones, about 91% seen once. The sample consisted of naive CD8+ T cells sorted from blood. Receptors originate from a man younger than 30 with hepatitis C virus infection.

The CDR3 region has the DNA TGTGCCAGCAGCTTGGTGGCAGGGGACGAGCAGTTCTTC. Amino acid sequence: CASSLVAGDEQFF. The chain has TRBV5-4 and TRBJ2-1; the D gene is possibly TRBD1 (6 bases). The CDR3 runs to 13 residues. Germline V CDR1 and CDR2: SGHNT, YYREEE (reference sequence). V gave up 0 bases and J gave up 10 bases, with 11 bases separating them.

V usage is TRBV14 and J usage is TRBJ2-1, with 8 bases matching TRBD1. This CDR3 spans 18 amino acids. Trimming took 3 bases from V and 0 from J; bases not matched to a gene: 10. Per germline, CDR1 SGHDN and CDR2 FVKESK. The DNA of the CDR3 is TGTGCCAGCAGCCAGCTAGACAGGGGTACAAGCTCCTACAATGAGCAGTTCTTC. Residues: CASSQLDRGTSSYNEQFF.

This chain joins TRBV25-1 and TRBJ2-3; D might be TRBD1 (6 bases). Germline CDR1 MGHDK, CDR2 SYGVNS. This CDR3 has 16 amino acids. Trimming took off 0 bases at V and 2 bases at J, with 12 bases between the two ends. The CDR3 DNA reads as TGTGCCAGCAGTGAATATGAACAGGGACACACAGATACGCAGTATTTT. Amino acid sequence: CASSEYEQGHTDTQYF.

The chain recombines TRBV28 with TRBJ1-1, with unresolved D. The germline V gene encodes CDR1 MDHEN and CDR2 SYDVKM. Trimming left V 7 bases short and J 3 bases short, with 3 bases between. The CDR3 is made up of 10 amino acids. The CDR3 DNA is TGTGCCAGCACTTACACTGAAGCTTTCTTT. This gives the protein CASTYTEAFF.

J is TRBJ2-5 and V is TRBV19, with D maybe TRBD2 (5 bases). Germline V lookup: CDR1 LNHDA, CDR2 SQIVND (reference sequence). CDR3 size: 14 residues. Deletions cut 7 bases from V and 1 base from J, with 13 bases between. The CDR3 reads CASKPRDFQETQYF. CDR3 sequence (DNA): TGTGCCAGTAAACCCCGGGATTTCCAAGAGACCCAGTACTTC.

The rearrangement links TRBV4-1 to TRBJ2-5; 9 nucleotides align to TRBD2. The ends lost 1 base at V and 0 bases at J; junction bases unmatched: 6. The CDR3 is made up of 17 amino acids. The V gene's germline CDR1 is MGHRA and CDR2 YSYEKL. The CDR3 protein is CASSQGWAGGDQETQYF. The CDR3 nucleotides read TGCGCCAGCAGCCAAGGTTGGGCGGGGGGGGACCAAGAGACCCAGTACTTC.

This chain uses TRBV10-3 with TRBJ2-5, with a weak D call TRBD1 (8 bases). This CDR3 has 15 residues. Deletions cut 3 bases from V and 4 bases from J, with 15 bases between. Germline CDR1 reads ENHRY; CDR2 reads SYGVKD. The CDR3 sequence is CAISDATGEGETQYF. CDR3 DNA: TGTGCCATCAGTGACGCGACAGGGGAGGGAGAGACCCAGTACTTC.

The rearrangement joins TRBV19 to TRBJ2-3; 10 positions agree with TRBD1. CDR1 and CDR2 from the germline V gene are LNHDA and SQIVND (reference sequence). The CDR3 is 17 residues long. Unmatched junction bases numbered 10, after V lost 2 bases and J lost 5 bases. The CDR3 sequence: CASSIRGGQGSGDTQYF. CDR3 bases: TGTGCCAGTAGTATACGAGGGGGACAGGGGTCGGGAGATACGCAGTATTTT.

The chain links TRBV5-6 to TRBJ2-2; D ambiguous. The CDR3 length is 13 residues. Germline V gives CDR1 SGHDT, CDR2 YYEEEE. Trimming took off 2 bases at V and 3 bases at J, with 5 bases between the two ends. CDR3 sequence: CASSLADTGELFF. CDR3 nucleotide sequence: TGTGCCAGCAGCTTAGCCGACACCGGGGAGCTGTTTTTT. Looking up the rest from reference TRBV5-6 and TRBJ2-2 gives the full variable domain: DAGVTQSPTHLIKTRGQQVTLRCSPKSGHDTVSWYQQALGQGPQFIFQYYEEEERQRGNFPDRFSGHQFPNYSSELNVNALLLGDSALYLCASSLADTGELFFGEGSRLTVL.